The clone carrying this T cell receptor beta chain was counted only a few times. This entry belongs to a study of T-cell reconstitution after alpha-beta-depleted transplantation in children. Unique molecular identifiers were used to barcode this TCRbeta library. TCRdb ran MiXCR on the PCR reads and lists one entry per CDR3 protein. The repertoire has about 640,000 distinct CDR3 sequences, 16% of them found once; the top ten carry around 0.96%. This CDR3 is 17 amino acids long. Losses at the gene ends were 0 bases for V and 2 bases for J; bases not matched to a gene: 8. The germline V gene has CDR1 SGHVS and CDR2 FQNEAQ.

The TCR sequence derives from a human donor who donated a stem cell graft to a child with acute myeloid leukemia. The material was PBMCs from the stem cell graft donor, obtained from the stem cell graft. V and J are TRBV7-8 and TRBJ2-3; 7 nucleotides match TRBD2. Here the CDR3 DNA reads TGTGCCAGCAGCTTAGCATGGCAGGGAGGGATCACAGATACGCAGTATTTT. Amino acid sequence: CASSLAWQGGITDTQYF.